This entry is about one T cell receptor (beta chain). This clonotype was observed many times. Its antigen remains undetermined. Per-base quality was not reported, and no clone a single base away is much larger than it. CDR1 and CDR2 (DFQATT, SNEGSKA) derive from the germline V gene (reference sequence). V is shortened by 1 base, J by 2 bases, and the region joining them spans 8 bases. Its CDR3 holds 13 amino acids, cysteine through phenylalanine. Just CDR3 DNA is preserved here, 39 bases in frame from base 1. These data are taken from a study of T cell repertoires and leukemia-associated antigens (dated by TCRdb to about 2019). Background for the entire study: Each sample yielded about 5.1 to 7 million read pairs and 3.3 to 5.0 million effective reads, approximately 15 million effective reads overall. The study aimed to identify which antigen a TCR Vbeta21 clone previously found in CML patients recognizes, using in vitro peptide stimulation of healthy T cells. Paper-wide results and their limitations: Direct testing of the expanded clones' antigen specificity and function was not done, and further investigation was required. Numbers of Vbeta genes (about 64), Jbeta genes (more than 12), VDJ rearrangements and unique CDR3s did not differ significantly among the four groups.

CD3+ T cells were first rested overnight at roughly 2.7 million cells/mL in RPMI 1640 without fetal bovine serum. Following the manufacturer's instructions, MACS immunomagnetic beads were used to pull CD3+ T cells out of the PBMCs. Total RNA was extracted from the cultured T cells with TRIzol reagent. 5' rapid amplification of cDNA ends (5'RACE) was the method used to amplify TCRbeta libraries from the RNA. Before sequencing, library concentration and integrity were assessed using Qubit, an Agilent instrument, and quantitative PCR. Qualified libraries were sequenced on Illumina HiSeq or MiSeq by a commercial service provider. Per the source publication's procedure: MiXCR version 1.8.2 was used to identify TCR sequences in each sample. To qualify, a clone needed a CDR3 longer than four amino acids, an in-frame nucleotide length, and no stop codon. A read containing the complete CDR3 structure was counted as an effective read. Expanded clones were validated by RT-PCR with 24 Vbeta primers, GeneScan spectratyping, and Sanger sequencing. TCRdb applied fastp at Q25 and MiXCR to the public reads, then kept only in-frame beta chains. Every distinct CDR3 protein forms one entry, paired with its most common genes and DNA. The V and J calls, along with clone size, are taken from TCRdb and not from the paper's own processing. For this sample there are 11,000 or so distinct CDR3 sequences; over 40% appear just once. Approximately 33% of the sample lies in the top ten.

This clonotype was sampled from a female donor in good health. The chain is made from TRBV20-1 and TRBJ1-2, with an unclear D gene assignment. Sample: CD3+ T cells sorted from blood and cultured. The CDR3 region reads CSARAKLNYGYTF. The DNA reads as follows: TGCAGTGCTAGAGCGAAGTTAAACTATGGCTACACCTTC.